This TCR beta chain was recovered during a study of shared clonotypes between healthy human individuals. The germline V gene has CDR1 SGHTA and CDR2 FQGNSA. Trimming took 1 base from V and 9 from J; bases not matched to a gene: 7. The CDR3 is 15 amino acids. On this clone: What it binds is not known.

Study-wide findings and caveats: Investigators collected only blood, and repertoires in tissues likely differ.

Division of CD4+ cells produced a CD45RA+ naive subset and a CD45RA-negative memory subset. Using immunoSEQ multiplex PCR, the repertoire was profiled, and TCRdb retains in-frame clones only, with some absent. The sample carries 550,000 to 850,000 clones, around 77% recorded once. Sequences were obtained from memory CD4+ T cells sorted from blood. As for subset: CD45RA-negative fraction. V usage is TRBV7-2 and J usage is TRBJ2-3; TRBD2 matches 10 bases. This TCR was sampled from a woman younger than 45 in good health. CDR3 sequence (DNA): TGTGCCAGCAGCTTAGGGCTAGCGGGAGTAAAGACGCAGTATTTT. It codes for CASSLGLAGVKTQYF.